The 28 T cell receptor beta chains presented below share a single source sample, sequenced in a study of T cell responses to AZD1222 COVID-19 vaccine. Some clones are missing from TCRdb's copy, which holds only in-frame ones; the method was immunoSEQ multiplex PCR. The sample consists of about 99,000 clones, roughly nine tenths of them appearing once. The material sequenced was peripheral blood, taken on day 0 of AZD1222 vaccination. The receptor set was obtained from an adult in good health.

The chain has TRBV24-1 and TRBJ2-1, with D perhaps assigned TRBD1 or TRBD2 (5 bases each). The length of the CDR3 is 15 residues. The V end lost 3 bases, the J end lost 3 bases, and 11 bases lay between the germline ends. The germline V gene has CDR1 KGHDR and CDR2 SFDVKD. The CDR3 DNA reads as TGTGCCACCAGTGATGAGACGAGGGGCTACAATGAGCAGTTCTTC. Translation gives CATSDETRGYNEQFF.

This rearrangement joins TRBV18 to TRBJ2-1; no reliable D call. The V gene's germline CDR1 is KGHSH and CDR2 LQKENI. The CDR3 length is 13 residues. Trimming took 6 bases from V and 9 from J, leaving 15 bases between them. The CDR3 DNA follows: TGTGCCAGCTCCCCGCCTCATAGGGCTGAGCAGTTCTTC. Translated: CASSPPHRAEQFF. The full variable domain, its missing parts supplied by reference TRBV18 and TRBJ2-1, is NAGVMQNPRHLVRRRGQEARLRCSPMKGHSHVYWYRQLPEEGLKFMVYLQKENIIDESGMPKERFSAEFPKEGPSILRIQQVVRGDSAAYFCASSPPHRAEQFFGPGTRLTVL.

The CDR3 coding sequence is TGCAGCGTTTCCGGACTGACCGGAAACACCATATATTTT. Its protein is CSVSGLTGNTIYF. This chain connects TRBV29-1 to TRBJ1-3; D gene unclear. From germline, CDR1 is SQVTM and CDR2 ANQGSEA. This CDR3 comprises 13 residues. Trimming took 5 bases from V and 4 from J, leaving 12 bases between them.

The chain is built from TRBV5-5 and TRBJ1-1; the D gene is possibly TRBD1 (6 bases). This CDR3 contains 15 residues. Germline lookup yields CDR1 SGHKS and CDR2 YYEKEE (reference sequence). Trimming shortened V by 4 bases and J by 5 bases, and 18 bases separated the two germline ends. CDR3 protein: CASSPPGTRWTEAFF. In DNA, the CDR3 is TGTGCCAGCAGCCCCCCCGGGACAAGGTGGACTGAAGCTTTCTTT.

The rearrangement uses TRBV3-1 (or the pseudogene TRBV3-2) and TRBJ2-7; 10 positions match TRBD1. V shed 1 base and J 6 bases; nucleotides not matched to a gene: 6. Looked up from germline, CDR1 is LGHDT and CDR2 is YNNKEL (reference sequence). CDR3 size: 15 residues. The DNA for the CDR3 is TGTGCCAGCAGCCAAGGGGGGACAGGGGCAACCGAGCAGTACTTC. Amino acid sequence: CASSQGGTGATEQYF.

This chain connects TRBV3-1 (or the pseudogene TRBV3-2) to TRBJ1-2; D gene ambiguous. Between the trimmed V and J ends, which lost 2 bases and 6 bases, there was a span of 4 bases. Germline CDR1 and CDR2: LGHDT and YNNKEL (reference sequence). The CDR3 sequence is 11 residues long. CDR3 residues: CASSQNNGYTF. CDR3 sequence (DNA): TGTGCCAGCAGCCAAAACAATGGCTACACCTTC.

The chain combines TRBV25-1 with TRBJ1-2; D gene unclear. The V and J ends lost 4 bases and 6 bases respectively, with 9 bases between them. This CDR3 has 12 amino acids. Germline CDR1 MGHDK, CDR2 SYGVNS. The CDR3 here is CASSVGSNGYTF. Here the CDR3 DNA reads TGTGCCAGCAGTGTAGGGTCGAATGGCTACACCTTC.

This chain uses TRBV5-4 with TRBJ2-2, with D tentatively TRBD1 (6 bases). Germline V lookup: CDR1 SGHNT, CDR2 YYREEE (reference sequence). V lost 0 bases, J lost 3 bases, and 12 bases lay in between. The CDR3 contains 16 residues. The CDR3 protein is CASSLGSGQHTGELFF. CDR3 nucleotide sequence: TGTGCCAGCAGCTTGGGGTCGGGACAACACACCGGGGAGCTGTTTTTT.

This chain links TRBV14 with TRBJ2-1; the D is unclear. The CDR3 has 16 residues. Germline V gene sequence: CDR1 SGHDN, CDR2 FVKESK. V was cut by 0 bases and J by 4 bases, with 13 bases left in between. This chain's CDR3 is CASSQDGWARYNEQFF. CDR3 sequence (DNA): TGTGCCAGCAGCCAAGACGGGTGGGCGAGATACAATGAGCAGTTCTTC.

This sequence joins TRBV2 and TRBJ1-1; 12 nucleotides match TRBD1. The CDR3 covers 13 residues. CDR1 is SNHLY and CDR2 is FYNNEI in the germline V gene. With 6 bases clipped from V and 6 bases from J, the junction kept 2 bases outside the gene matches. Here the CDR3 DNA reads TGTGCCAGCAGGGGACAGGGGGCGGCTGAAGCTTTCTTT. As protein: CASRGQGAAEAFF.

The chain is built from TRBV18 and TRBJ1-5; D is unclear. CDR3 length: 16 residues. Germline-derived CDR1 and CDR2 are KGHSH and LQKENI. V lost 3 bases and J lost 3, with 15 bases in between. CDR3 residues: CASSPSAASANQPQHF. The DNA of the CDR3 is TGTGCCAGCTCACCCTCGGCAGCATCGGCCAATCAGCCCCAGCATTTT.

The genes are TRBV6-5 and TRBJ1-6; D is unclear. Trimming shortened V by 0 bases and J by 7 bases, and 10 bases separated the two germline ends. Germline assignment: CDR1 MNHEY and CDR2 SVGAGI. The CDR3 has 15 residues. Here the CDR3 reads CASSYSGRRNSPLHF. The CDR3 DNA sequence: TGTGCCAGCAGTTACTCGGGTAGGCGGAATTCACCCCTCCACTTT.

The chain carries TRBV7-9 and TRBJ2-1; no definite D call. In germline, CDR1 is SEHNR, CDR2 FQNEAQ (reference sequence). V was cut by 8 bases and J by 7 bases, with 6 bases left in between. The CDR3 totals 10 residues. CDR3 loop: CASARNEQFF. The CDR3 nucleotides are TGTGCCAGCGCCCGGAATGAGCAGTTCTTC.

This chain joins TRBV7-2 and TRBJ1-5; TRBD1 agrees at 7 bases. The V gene end was trimmed by 3 bases and the J gene end by 4 bases; junction bases not matched to a gene: 9. This CDR3 contains 16 residues. Germline V gene data show CDR1 as SGHTA and CDR2 as FQGNSA. CDR3 sequence reads: CASSLRGQVGNQPQHF. In nucleotides, the CDR3 is TGTGCCAGCAGCTTGCGTGGACAGGTTGGGAATCAGCCCCAGCATTTT.

The genes are TRBV5-6 and TRBJ1-2; no clear D gene. CDR1 is SGHDT, CDR2 YYEEEE, per germline. The CDR3 runs to 13 residues. V lost 0 bases, J lost 12 bases, and 15 bases lay in between. In DNA form, the CDR3 reads TGTGCCAGCAGCTTGGCTCCGACTCTCGGGGACACCTTC. Its protein is CASSLAPTLGDTF.

This chain links TRBV11-2 with TRBJ2-5, with 8 bases fitting TRBD2. Germline V CDR1 and CDR2: SGHAT, FQNNGV. CDR3 length equals 17 residues. V lost 2 bases and J lost 2; bases outside the gene matches: 10. CDR3 amino acids: CASSLSAGGRGQETQYF. The CDR3 nucleotides are TGTGCCAGCAGCTTATCCGCGGGAGGTAGGGGTCAAGAGACCCAGTACTTC.

The chain employs TRBV27 and TRBJ1-1; D unresolved. The CDR3 spans 12 residues. The germline gives CDR1 MNHEY, CDR2 SMNVEV (reference sequence). The V and J ends lost 6 bases and 5 bases respectively, with 10 bases between them. DNA of the CDR3: TGTGCCAGCAGGGGCAGGTGGACTGAAGCTTTCTTT. As protein: CASRGRWTEAFF.

V is TRBV6-2 or TRBV6-3 and J is TRBJ1-5; the D is unclear. Looked up from germline, CDR1 is MNHEY and CDR2 is SVGEGT. The CDR3 sequence is 13 residues long. The ends were cut back, 5 bases at V and 3 bases at J, with 8 bases in the middle. CDR3 nucleotides: TGTGCCAGCAGTCCCCCGTACAATCAGCCCCAGCATTTT. Translating it yields CASSPPYNQPQHF.

This chain joins TRBV10-3 and TRBJ1-2; D gene unclear. Germline-derived CDR1 and CDR2 are ENHRY and SYGVKD. This CDR3 comprises 14 residues. The germline V and J ends were trimmed by 0 bases and 2 bases, with 7 bases remaining between them. The CDR3 reads CAISESSVNYGYTF. CDR3 coding DNA: TGTGCCATCAGTGAGTCGTCCGTAAACTATGGCTACACCTTC.

V is TRBV4-2 and J is TRBJ1-6; perhaps TRBD1 as D (6 bases). Trimming stripped 0 bases from V and 0 bases from J, with 12 bases between. CDR3 size: 18 residues. Germline V gene sequence: CDR1 LGHNA, CDR2 YNFKEQ. As DNA, the CDR3 is TGTGCCAGCAGCCAAGATCTCCAGGGGAGCTCCTATAATTCACCCCTCCACTTT. Protein product: CASSQDLQGSSYNSPLHF.

The genes are TRBV7-8 and TRBJ2-7; maybe TRBD1 (5 bases). This CDR3 has 14 amino acids. Trimming shortened V by 5 bases and J by 2 bases, and 13 bases separated the two germline ends. The germline gives CDR1 SGHVS, CDR2 FQNEAQ. CDR3 coding DNA: TGTGCCAGCAGCCCGACGACAGTAACCTACGAGCAGTACTTC. It yields the protein CASSPTTVTYEQYF.

This clone was observed a single time. The chain links TRBV3-1 (or the pseudogene TRBV3-2) to TRBJ2-1, with D possibly being TRBD2 (5 bases). V shed 9 bases and J shed 6 bases, with 15 bases lying between them. Per the germline V gene, CDR1 is LGHDT and CDR2 is YNNKEL (reference sequence). The CDR3 totals 13 residues. The CDR3: CASQTSSLNEQFF. In DNA, the CDR3 is TGTGCCAGTCAAACTAGTTCGCTCAATGAGCAGTTCTTC.

This rearrangement joins TRBV18 to TRBJ1-5, with TRBD1 matching over 7 bases. Trimming removed 3 bases from V and 4 bases from J; junction bases left unmatched: 12. Looked up from germline, CDR1 is KGHSH and CDR2 is LQKENI. This CDR3 has 17 amino acids. The CDR3 is CASSPTPPGQSNQPQHF. The CDR3 bases are TGTGCCAGCTCACCGACTCCTCCGGGACAGTCTAATCAGCCCCAGCATTTT.

On this clone itself: The identical CDR3 is also encoded by other nucleotide sequences in the sample. The chain has TRBV6-1 and TRBJ1-1; a weak D match, TRBD1 (6 bases). Trimming stripped 2 bases from V and 4 bases from J, with 14 bases between. Germline V gene lookup returns CDR1 MNHNS and CDR2 SASEGT. The CDR3 has 15 residues. CDR3 loop: CASSERGGLGTEAFF. CDR3 DNA: TGTGCCAGCAGTGAAAGGGGGGGCCTGGGCACTGAAGCTTTCTTT.

This sequence joins TRBV5-4 and TRBJ1-1, with 8 bases aligning to TRBD1. CDR1 and CDR2 (germline): SGHNT, YYREEE (reference sequence). The CDR3 runs to 14 residues. J was trimmed by 0 bases and V by 5 bases; bases with no gene match: 3. Here the CDR3 reads CASRSGGMNTEAFF. The CDR3, as DNA: TGTGCCAGCAGATCAGGGGGCATGAACACTGAAGCTTTCTTT.

V usage is TRBV24-1 and J usage is TRBJ1-3; D remains ambiguous. The CDR3 spans 12 residues. Germline CDR1 and CDR2: KGHDR and SFDVKD. Trimming took 5 bases from V and 0 from J, leaving 1 base between them. The CDR3 sequence: CATSASGNTIYF. CDR3 DNA: TGTGCCACCAGTGCCTCTGGAAACACCATATATTTT.

The CDR3 region is CAIRTGGGTDTQYF. CDR3 coding DNA: TGTGCCATCCGAACGGGGGGAGGGACAGATACGCAGTATTTT. The J gene is TRBJ2-3, the V gene TRBV6-5; 7 nucleotides agree with TRBD2. The trim removed 10 bases at V and 3 bases at J, leaving 10 bases unmatched. Germline V CDR1 and CDR2: MNHEY, SVGAGI. The CDR3 totals 14 residues.

This clone has a single count. This chain connects TRBV4-3 to TRBJ1-2; the match to TRBD1 covers 7 bases. Germline V gene sequence: CDR1 LGHNA, CDR2 YSLEER. J lost 4 bases, V lost 4 bases, and 12 bases had no gene match. This CDR3 comprises 16 residues. The CDR3 loop reads CASSRKDRAALYGYTF. The CDR3 DNA follows: TGCGCCAGCAGCCGTAAAGACAGGGCCGCTCTCTATGGCTACACCTTC.